Presented here are 10 T cell receptor beta chains from one specimen sequenced in a study of T cells in localized non-small cell lung cancer. Profiled with immunoSEQ multiplex PCR; TCRdb holds only in-frame clones, not every one. This table holds some 85,000 clones, around 82% found once. The sample consisted of PBMCs, taken before any cancer treatment. The receptors stem from a man between 40 and 69 years old with stage II squamous cell lung carcinoma.

The chain employs TRBV10-3 and TRBJ1-2, with TRBD1 as a possible D gene (5 bases). The germline V and J ends were trimmed by 7 bases and 8 bases, with 17 bases remaining between them. The germline CDR1 and CDR2 sequences are ENHRY and SYGVKD. CDR3 length equals 13 residues. The CDR3 region has the DNA TGTGCCATCAATGGGGACCTAGACCCAGGCTACACCTTC. Translated, it gives CAINGDLDPGYTF.

This chain uses TRBV28 with TRBJ2-3, with 13 nucleotides matching TRBD2. Germline trimming cut 6 bases from V and 0 bases from J; bases unmatched to any gene: 6. This CDR3 is built from 17 residues. Germline lookup yields CDR1 MDHEN and CDR2 SYDVKM. The CDR3 nucleotides are TGTGCCAGCAGCCCCGGACTAGCGGGAGTCAGCACAGATACGCAGTATTTT. Its protein is CASSPGLAGVSTDTQYF. Full variable domain (remainder filled in from reference TRBV28 and TRBJ2-3): DVKVTQSSRYLVKRTGEKVFLECVQDMDHENMFWYRQDPGLGLRLIYFSYDVKMKEKGDIPEGYSVSREKKERFSLILESASTNQTSMYLCASSPGLAGVSTDTQYFGPGTRLTVL.

The chain combines TRBV7-2 with TRBJ2-5; 7 nucleotides align to TRBD1. Germline V lookup: CDR1 SGHTA, CDR2 FQGNSA. The CDR3 extends over 14 amino acids. Trimming took 2 bases from V and 2 from J; bases not matched to a gene: 2. In DNA form, the CDR3 reads TGTGCCAGCAGCTTAACCAGGGGGCAAGAGACCCAGTACTTC. This encodes CASSLTRGQETQYF.

V and J are TRBV28 and TRBJ2-5; 9 nucleotides agree with TRBD1. CDR3 length: 14 residues. V lost 6 bases to trimming and J lost 4 bases; unmatched junction nucleotides: 6. Germline-derived CDR1 and CDR2 are MDHEN and SYDVKM. CDR3 in DNA: TGTGCCAGCAGGTCCGGGACAGGGAGAGAGACCCAGTACTTC. The encoded protein is CASRSGTGRETQYF. Together with reference TRBV28 and TRBJ2-5, the CDR3 gives the full variable domain: DVKVTQSSRYLVKRTGEKVFLECVQDMDHENMFWYRQDPGLGLRLIYFSYDVKMKEKGDIPEGYSVSREKKERFSLILESASTNQTSMYLCASRSGTGRETQYFGPGTRLLVL.

J is TRBJ1-2 and V is TRBV7-9; 9 nucleotides align to TRBD1. Germline V lookup: CDR1 SEHNR, CDR2 FQNEAQ (reference sequence). The V segment lost 5 bases and the J segment 3 bases; nucleotides outside the gene matches: 13. The CDR3 is 17 residues long. The CDR3 region has the DNA TGTGCCAGCAGCCGCCGGGACAGGGTTTCGGAAGACTATGGCTACACCTTC. Its translation is CASSRRDRVSEDYGYTF.

This chain joins TRBV5-1 and TRBJ2-1; TRBD2 matches at 11 bases. Germline V gene sequence: CDR1 SGHRS, CDR2 YFSETQ. Losses at the gene ends were 4 bases for V and 6 bases for J; bases not matched to a gene: 3. This CDR3 has 14 amino acids. The CDR3 region is CASSPGTSGNEQFF. The CDR3 bases are TGCGCCAGCAGCCCCGGGACTAGCGGCAATGAGCAGTTCTTC.

This chain joins TRBV7-2 and TRBJ2-3; D is unclear. The V end was cut by 5 bases, the J end by 0 bases, with 6 bases between. CDR1 SGHTA and CDR2 FQGNSA come from the germline V gene. This CDR3 region has 13 residues. CDR3 sequence (DNA): TGTGCCAGCAGCCGGTACAGCACAGATACGCAGTATTTT. This translates into CASSRYSTDTQYF.

The rearrangement joins TRBV5-1 to TRBJ2-6, with D uncertain. The CDR3 has 14 amino acids. CDR1 SGHRS and CDR2 YFSETQ come from the germline V gene. With 4 bases removed from V and 0 bases from J, the gap between germline ends came to 5 bases. The CDR3 is CASSQDSGANVLTF. In nucleotides, the CDR3 is TGCGCCAGCAGCCAGGACTCTGGGGCCAACGTCCTGACTTTC.

The chain links TRBV28 to TRBJ2-6, with 7 bases aligning to TRBD1. This CDR3 has 17 amino acids. V lost 8 bases and J lost 1; bases outside the gene matches: 11. Germline values: CDR1 MDHEN, CDR2 SYDVKM. The DNA of the CDR3 is TGTGCCAGCGGAAATACAGGGGAGCTATCTGGGGCCAACGTCCTGACTTTC. Translating it yields CASGNTGELSGANVLTF.

This clone was observed a single time. CDR3 in DNA: TGCAGCGTTGAAGATTCCATCCCCGTCCCACCTGTAATCTACGAGCAGTACTTC. Amino acids: CSVEDSIPVPPVIYEQYF. This chain uses TRBV29-1 with TRBJ2-7; D unclear. This CDR3 has 18 residues. V was cut by 0 bases and J by 3 bases, with 24 bases left in between. Per the germline V gene, CDR1 is SQVTM and CDR2 is ANQGSEA.